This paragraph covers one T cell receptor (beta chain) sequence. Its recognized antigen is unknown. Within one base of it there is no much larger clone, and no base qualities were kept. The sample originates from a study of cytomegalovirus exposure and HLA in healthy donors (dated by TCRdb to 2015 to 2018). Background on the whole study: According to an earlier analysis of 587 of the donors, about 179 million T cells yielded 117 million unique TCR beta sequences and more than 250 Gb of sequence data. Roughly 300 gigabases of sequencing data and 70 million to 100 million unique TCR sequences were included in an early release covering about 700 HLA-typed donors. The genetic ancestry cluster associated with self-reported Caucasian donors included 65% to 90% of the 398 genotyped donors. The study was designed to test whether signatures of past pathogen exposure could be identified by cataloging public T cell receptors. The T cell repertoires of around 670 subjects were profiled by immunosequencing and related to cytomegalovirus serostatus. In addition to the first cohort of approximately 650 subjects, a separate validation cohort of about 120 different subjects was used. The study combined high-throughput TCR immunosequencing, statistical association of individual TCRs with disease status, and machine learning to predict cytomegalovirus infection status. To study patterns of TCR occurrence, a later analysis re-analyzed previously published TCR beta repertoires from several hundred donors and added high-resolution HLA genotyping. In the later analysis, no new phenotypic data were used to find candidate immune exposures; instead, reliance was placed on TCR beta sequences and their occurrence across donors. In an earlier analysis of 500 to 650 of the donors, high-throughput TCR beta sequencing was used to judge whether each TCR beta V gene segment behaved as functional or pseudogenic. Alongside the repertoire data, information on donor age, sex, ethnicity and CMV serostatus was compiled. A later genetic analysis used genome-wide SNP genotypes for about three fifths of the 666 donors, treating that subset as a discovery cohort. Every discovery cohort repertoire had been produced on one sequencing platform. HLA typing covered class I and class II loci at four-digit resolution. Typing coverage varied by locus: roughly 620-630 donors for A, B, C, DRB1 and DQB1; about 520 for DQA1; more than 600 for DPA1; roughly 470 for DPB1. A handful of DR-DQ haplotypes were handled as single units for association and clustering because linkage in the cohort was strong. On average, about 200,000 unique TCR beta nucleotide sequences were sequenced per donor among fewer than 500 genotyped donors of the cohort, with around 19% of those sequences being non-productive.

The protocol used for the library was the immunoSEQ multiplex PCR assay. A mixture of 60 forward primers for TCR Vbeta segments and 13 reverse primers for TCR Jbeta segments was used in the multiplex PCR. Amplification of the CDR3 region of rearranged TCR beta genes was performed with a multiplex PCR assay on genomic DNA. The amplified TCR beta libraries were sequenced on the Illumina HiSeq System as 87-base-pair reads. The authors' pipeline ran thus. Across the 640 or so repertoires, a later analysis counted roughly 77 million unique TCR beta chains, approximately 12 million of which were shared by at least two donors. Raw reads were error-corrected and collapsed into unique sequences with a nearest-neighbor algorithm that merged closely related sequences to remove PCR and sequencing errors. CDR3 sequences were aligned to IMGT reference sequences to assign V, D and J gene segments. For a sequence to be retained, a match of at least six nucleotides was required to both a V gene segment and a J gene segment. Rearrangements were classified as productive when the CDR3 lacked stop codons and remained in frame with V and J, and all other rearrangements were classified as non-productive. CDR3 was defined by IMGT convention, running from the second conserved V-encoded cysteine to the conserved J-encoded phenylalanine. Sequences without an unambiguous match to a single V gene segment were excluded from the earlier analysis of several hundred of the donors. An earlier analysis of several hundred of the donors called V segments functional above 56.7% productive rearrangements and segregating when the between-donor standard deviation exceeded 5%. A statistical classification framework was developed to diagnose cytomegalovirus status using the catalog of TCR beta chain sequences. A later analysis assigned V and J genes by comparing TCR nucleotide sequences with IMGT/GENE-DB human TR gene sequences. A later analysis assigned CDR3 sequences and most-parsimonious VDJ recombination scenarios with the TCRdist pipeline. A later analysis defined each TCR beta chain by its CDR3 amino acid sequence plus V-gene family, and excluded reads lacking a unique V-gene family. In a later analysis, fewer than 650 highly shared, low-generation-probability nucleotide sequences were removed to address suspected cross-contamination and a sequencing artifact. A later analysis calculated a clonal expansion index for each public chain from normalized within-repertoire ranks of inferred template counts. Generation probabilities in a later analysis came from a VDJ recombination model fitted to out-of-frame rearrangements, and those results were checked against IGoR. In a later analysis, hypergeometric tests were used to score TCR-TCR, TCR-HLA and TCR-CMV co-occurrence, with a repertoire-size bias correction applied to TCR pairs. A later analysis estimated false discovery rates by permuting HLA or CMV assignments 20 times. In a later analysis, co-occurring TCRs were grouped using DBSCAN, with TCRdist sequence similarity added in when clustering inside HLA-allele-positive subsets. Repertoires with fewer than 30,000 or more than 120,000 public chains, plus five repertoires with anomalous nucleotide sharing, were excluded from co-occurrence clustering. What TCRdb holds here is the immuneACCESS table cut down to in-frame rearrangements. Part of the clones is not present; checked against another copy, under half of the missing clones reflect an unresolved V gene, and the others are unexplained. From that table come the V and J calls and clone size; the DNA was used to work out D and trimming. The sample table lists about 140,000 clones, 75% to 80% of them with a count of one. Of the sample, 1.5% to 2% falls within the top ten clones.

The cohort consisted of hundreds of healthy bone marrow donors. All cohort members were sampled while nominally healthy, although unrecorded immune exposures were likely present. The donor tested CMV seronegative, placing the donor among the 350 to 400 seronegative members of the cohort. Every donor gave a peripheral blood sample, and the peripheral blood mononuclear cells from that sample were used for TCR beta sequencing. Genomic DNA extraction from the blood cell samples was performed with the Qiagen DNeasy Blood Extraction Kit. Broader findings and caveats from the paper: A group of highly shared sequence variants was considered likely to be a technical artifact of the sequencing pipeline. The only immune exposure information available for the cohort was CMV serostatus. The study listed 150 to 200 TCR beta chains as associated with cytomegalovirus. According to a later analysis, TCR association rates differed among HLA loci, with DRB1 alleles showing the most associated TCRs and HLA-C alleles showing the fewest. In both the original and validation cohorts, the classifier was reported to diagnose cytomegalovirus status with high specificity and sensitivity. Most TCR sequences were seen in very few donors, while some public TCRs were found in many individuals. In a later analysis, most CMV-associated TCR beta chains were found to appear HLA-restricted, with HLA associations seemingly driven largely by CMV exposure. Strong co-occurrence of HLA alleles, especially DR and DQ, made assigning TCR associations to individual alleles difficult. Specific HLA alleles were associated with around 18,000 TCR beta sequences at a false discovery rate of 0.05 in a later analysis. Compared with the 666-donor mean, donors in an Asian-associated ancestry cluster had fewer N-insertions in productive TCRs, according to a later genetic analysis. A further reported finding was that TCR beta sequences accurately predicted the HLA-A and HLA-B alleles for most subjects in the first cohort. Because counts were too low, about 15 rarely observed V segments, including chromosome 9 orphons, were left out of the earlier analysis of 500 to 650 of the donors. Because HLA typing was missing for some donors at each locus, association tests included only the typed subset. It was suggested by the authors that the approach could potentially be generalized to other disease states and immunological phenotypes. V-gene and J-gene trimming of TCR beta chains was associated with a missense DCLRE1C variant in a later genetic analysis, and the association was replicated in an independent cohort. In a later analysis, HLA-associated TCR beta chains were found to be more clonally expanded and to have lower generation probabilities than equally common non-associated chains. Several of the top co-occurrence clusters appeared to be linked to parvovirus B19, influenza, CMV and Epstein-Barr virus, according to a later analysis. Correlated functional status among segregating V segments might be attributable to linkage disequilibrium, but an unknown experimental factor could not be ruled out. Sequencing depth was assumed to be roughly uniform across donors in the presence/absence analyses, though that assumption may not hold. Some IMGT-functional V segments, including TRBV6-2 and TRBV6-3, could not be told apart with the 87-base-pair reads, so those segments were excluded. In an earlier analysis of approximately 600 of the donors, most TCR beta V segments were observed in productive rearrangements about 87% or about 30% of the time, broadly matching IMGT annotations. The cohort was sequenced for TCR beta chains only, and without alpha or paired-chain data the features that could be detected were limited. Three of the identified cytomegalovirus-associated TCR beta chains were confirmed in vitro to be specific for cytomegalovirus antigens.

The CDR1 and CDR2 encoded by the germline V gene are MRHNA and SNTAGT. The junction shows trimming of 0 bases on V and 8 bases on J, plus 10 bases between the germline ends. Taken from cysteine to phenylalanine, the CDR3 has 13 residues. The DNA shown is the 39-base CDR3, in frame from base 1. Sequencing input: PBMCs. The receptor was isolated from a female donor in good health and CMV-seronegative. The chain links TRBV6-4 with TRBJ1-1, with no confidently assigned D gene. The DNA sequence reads TGTGCCAGCAGTGACTCGACTATGACCGAAGCTTTCTTT. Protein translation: CASSDSTMTEAFF.